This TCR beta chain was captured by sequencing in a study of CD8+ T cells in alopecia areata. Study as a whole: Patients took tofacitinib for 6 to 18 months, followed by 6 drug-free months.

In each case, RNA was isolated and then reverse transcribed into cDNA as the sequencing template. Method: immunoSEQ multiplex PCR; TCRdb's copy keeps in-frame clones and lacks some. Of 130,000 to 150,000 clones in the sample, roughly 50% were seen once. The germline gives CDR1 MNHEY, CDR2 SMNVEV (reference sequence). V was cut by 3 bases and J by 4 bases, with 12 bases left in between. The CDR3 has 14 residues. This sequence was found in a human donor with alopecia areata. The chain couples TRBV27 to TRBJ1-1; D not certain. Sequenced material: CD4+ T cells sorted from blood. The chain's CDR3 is CASSFSSKATEAFF. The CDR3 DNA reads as TGTGCCAGCAGTTTTTCCTCTAAGGCCACTGAAGCTTTCTTT.